This TCR beta chain is drawn from a study of T-cell memory formation after mild COVID-19. Ten or more counts support this clonotype. Its target is unknown. MiXCR, run by TCRdb on the 5' RACE reads, gives a single entry per CDR3 protein. The sample lists 280,000 or so distinct CDR3 sequences, 8.2% seen once, with about 20% in the top ten. Germline V gene sequence: CDR1 KGHDR, CDR2 SFDVKD. V lost 4 bases and J lost 3; bases outside the gene matches: 2. This CDR3 contains 16 residues. Study findings and constraints: There was no confirmation that second-wave clones peaking on day 37 were SARS-CoV-2 specific. Researchers found some responding clones in pre-infection memory, a sign that cross-reactive memory joined. Contracting clones, day 15 to 85, had balanced CD4/CD8, and later expanders favored CD4+.

The clonotype was recovered from a man aged 18 to 29 who had mild COVID-19 (a few samples of this study predate the infection). Cell type and time point are not known. The source material was PBMCs or a T cell subset sorted from them (not recorded which). This rearrangement joins TRBV24-1 to TRBJ2-2; 12 bases match TRBD1. The CDR3 DNA follows: TGTGCCACCAGTGAGGGGACAGGGGGCCACACCGGGGAGCTGTTTTTT. Its translation: CATSEGTGGHTGELFF.